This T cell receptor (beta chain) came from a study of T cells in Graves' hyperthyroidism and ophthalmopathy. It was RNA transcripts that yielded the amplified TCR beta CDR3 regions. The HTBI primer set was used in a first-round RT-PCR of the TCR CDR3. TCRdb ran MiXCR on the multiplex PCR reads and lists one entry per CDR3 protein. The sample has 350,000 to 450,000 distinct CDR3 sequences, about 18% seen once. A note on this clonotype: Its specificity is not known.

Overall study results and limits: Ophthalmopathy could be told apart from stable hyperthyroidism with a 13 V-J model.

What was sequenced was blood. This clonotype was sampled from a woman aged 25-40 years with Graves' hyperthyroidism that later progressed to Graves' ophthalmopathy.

The CDR3 nucleotides are TGTGCCAGTCTAGGACAGGGGCCCTACGAGCAGTACTTC. Translating gives CASLGQGPYEQYF. This chain uses TRBV25-1 with TRBJ2-7; 9 nucleotides line up with TRBD1. V gave up 9 bases and J gave up 2 bases; unmatched junction bases: 5. Germline V gene lookup returns CDR1 MGHDK and CDR2 SYGVNS. The CDR3 spans 13 residues.